This T cell receptor beta chain was documented in a study of blood T cell repertoires in COVID-19 (dated by TCRdb to 2020 to 2022). A note on the overall study: Collaborator samples came from the United States, Italy and Spain and covered acute and convalescent phases of COVID-19. Subjects who had been exposed to COVID-19, were actively infected with it, or had recovered from it provided the deeply sampled blood TCRbeta repertoires that made up the dataset. The repertoires were released in a freely available public database intended as a resource for research on the immune response to SARS-CoV-2. Where HLA class I and class II types were available, the types were taken from metadata supplied by the sample provider, not from assay-based typing. Samples came from the ongoing ImmuneRACE study (first 160 participants) plus 1,254 subjects from 6 global collaborators. The material from the prospective study consisted of cDNA or gDNA derived from T cells, B-cell-depleted T cells, or PBMCs. The sample metadata nearly always contained a de-identified subject ID, COVID-19 status, age in years and sex. What the work shows at the level of the full study, not this receptor alone: Clinical and demographic metadata were provided uncurated, with the amount varying by source and participant.

With respect to this clone: The antigen this receptor binds is unknown. Nothing much larger sits one base from this clone, and base qualities are not available.

TCRbeta CDR3 regions were amplified from genomic DNA by means of the immunoSEQ Assay, a bias-controlled multiplex PCR. For the original study's pipeline: Nucleated cell counts per sample were estimated from amplification of reference gene primers within the assay. To quantify the absolute abundance of each unique TCRbeta CDR3 rearrangement, sequence reads were collapsed and filtered. Productive Simpson clonality was computed per sample as the square root of Simpson's diversity index over productive rearrangements. What TCRdb holds here is the immuneACCESS table cut down to in-frame rearrangements. Part of the clones is not present; checked against another copy, under half of the missing clones reflect an unresolved V gene, and the others are unexplained. V, J and clone size are taken as reported in that table, and D and trimming were inferred from the DNA itself. Here the sample has some 290,000 clones; around 83% occur a single time. The ten largest account for 3.6% of the sample.

Collaborating institutions collected whole blood in K2EDTA tubes following their own protocols. For TCRbeta analysis, collaborator samples were shipped as frozen whole blood, as isolated PBMCs, or as DNA extracted from either sample type. V trim: 4 bases; J trim: 7 bases; unmatched bases: 6. The CDR3, from cysteine to phenylalanine, totals 16 residues. CDR3 DNA is the only sequence kept; it has 48 bases, read in frame from the first base. The germline V gene sets CDR1 to KGHSH and CDR2 to LQKENI. The V and J genes are TRBV18 and TRBJ2-1; 14 central bases correspond to TRBD2. The sample was peripheral blood. This receptor was obtained from a man between 18 and 29 years old with active or convalescent COVID-19. For the CDR3, the sequence is CASSHTTSGGANEQFF. The DNA is as follows: TGTGCCAGCTCACACACGACTAGCGGGGGGGCAAATGAGCAGTTCTTC.